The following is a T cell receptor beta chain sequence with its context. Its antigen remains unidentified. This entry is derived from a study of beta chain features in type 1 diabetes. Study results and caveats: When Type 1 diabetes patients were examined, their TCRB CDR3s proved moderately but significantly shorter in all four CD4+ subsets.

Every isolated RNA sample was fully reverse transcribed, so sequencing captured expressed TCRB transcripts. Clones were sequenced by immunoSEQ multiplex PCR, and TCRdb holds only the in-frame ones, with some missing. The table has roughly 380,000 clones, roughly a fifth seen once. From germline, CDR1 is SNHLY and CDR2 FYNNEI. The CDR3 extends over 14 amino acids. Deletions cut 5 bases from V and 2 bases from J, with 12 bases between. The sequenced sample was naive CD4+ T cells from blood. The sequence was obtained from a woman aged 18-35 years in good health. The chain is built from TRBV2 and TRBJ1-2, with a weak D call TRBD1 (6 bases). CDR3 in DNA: TGTGCCAGCAGTCCGGACAGAATCAACTATGGCTACACCTTC. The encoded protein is CASSPDRINYGYTF.